This TCR beta chain was found in a study of control samples from healthy donors and cancer patients. The data were produced by immunoSEQ multiplex PCR, yet TCRdb's version contains in-frame clones alone and is incomplete. The sample holds roughly 64,000 clones, 75% to 95% seen once. The CDR3 totals 15 residues. Germline V gives CDR1 LNHDA, CDR2 SQIVND (reference sequence). Trimming took off 4 bases at V and 0 bases at J, with 11 bases between the two ends. The chain combines TRBV19 with TRBJ2-3; either TRBD1 or TRBD2 may supply D (5 bases each). Specimen: PBMCs. The TCR originated in a woman in her forties or fifties with colorectal cancer. The CDR3 reads CASSTLRDSTDTQYF. CDR3 sequence (DNA): TGTGCCAGTAGTACCCTCCGGGACAGCACAGATACGCAGTATTTT. Combining the CDR3 with reference TRBV19 and TRBJ2-3 gives the whole variable domain DGGITQSPKYLFRKEGQNVTLSCEQNLNHDAMYWYRQDPGQGLRLIYYSQIVNDFQKGDIAEGYSVSREKKESFPLTVTSAQKNPTAFYLCASSTLRDSTDTQYFGPGTRLTVL.